This T cell receptor beta chain was sequenced during a study of T cell clonotyping in hematopoietic cell transplantation. As to this clone: The target antigen is unknown.

Assay used: immunoSEQ multiplex PCR; TCRdb lists only in-frame clones, some missing. The sample contains tens of thousands of clones, about three quarters of which appear only once. With 4 bases removed from V and 7 bases from J, the gap between germline ends came to 10 bases. Germline values: CDR1 SGHTA, CDR2 FQGTGA. CDR3 length: 13 amino acids. Study-level findings and limits: No sorting was done, leaving CD4 and CD8 contributions mixed. After transplant, recipient diversity fell while pathologically expanded clonotypes grew through day 180.

This sample's time point: recipient sample about 28 days before transplant, after cytoreduction. This specimen was peripheral blood mononuclear cells, taken before stem cell transplant. This sequence originates from a woman in her 30s with chronic myeloid leukemia. Some clones in this sample may be carry-over from other donors' samples. The gene calls are TRBV7-3 and TRBJ1-4; D unclear. The CDR3 region has the DNA TGTGCCAGCAGCTCTGGACGAGGTGAAAAACTGTTTTTT. Translating it yields CASSSGRGEKLFF.